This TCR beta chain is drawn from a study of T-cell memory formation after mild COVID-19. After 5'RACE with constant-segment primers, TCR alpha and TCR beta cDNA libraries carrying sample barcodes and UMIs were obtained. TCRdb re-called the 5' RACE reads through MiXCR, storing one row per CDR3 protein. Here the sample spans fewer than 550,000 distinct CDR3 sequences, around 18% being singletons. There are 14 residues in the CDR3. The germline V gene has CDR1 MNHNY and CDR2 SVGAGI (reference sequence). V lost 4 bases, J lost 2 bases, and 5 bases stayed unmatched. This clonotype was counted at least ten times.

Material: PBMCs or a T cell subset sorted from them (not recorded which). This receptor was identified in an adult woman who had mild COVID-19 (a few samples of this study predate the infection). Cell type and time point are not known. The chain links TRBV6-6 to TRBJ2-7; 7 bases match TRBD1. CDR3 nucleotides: TGTGCCAGCAGTTCCCGGACAGGTACCTACGAGCAGTACTTC. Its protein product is CASSSRTGTYEQYF.